Below, 22 T cell receptor beta chains from the same sample are listed, as sequenced in a study of T cells in localized non-small cell lung cancer. Sequencing used immunoSEQ multiplex PCR; TCRdb keeps in-frame clones, though not all of them. This sample carries about 29,000 clones, roughly nine tenths of them seen once, and the ten largest clones take about 9.4%. The material sequenced was peripheral blood, taken before any cancer treatment. The receptors derive from a woman aged 40 to 75 with stage I lung adenocarcinoma.

This clone was seen a single time. This chain joins TRBV6-1 and TRBJ1-2; D ambiguous. This CDR3 has 11 residues. Per germline, CDR1 MNHNS and CDR2 SASEGT. The V gene lost 6 bases and the J gene lost 10 bases, with 12 bases spanning the gap. CDR3 sequence (DNA): TGTGCCAGCAGGGCCACGATTTACTACACCTTC. As protein: CASRATIYYTF.

This rearrangement joins TRBV11-3 to TRBJ2-3; D is unclear. The CDR3 is 15 amino acids. The ends were cut back, 5 bases at V and 1 base at J, with 13 bases in the middle. Germline CDR1 and CDR2: SGHNT and YENEEA. The CDR3: CASSLSGSRTDTQYF. The CDR3 DNA sequence: TGTGCCAGCAGCCTTTCTGGGTCTCGCACAGATACGCAGTATTTT.

This clone came up a few times. The genes are TRBV7-8 and TRBJ2-2; possibly TRBD1 or TRBD2 for D (6 bases each). The CDR3 runs to 15 residues. Per the germline V gene, CDR1 is SGHVS and CDR2 is FQNEAQ. The V gene lost 3 bases and the J gene lost 4 bases, with 12 bases spanning the gap. Here the CDR3 DNA reads TGTGCCAGCAGCTTTAGCGGAGGGGGCACCGGGGAGCTGTTTTTT. Its translation is CASSFSGGGTGELFF. Looking up the rest from reference TRBV7-8 and TRBJ2-2 gives the full variable domain: GAGVSQSPRYKVAKRGQDVALRCDPISGHVSLFWYQQALGQGPEFLTYFQNEAQLDKSGLPSDRFFAERPEGSVSTLKIQRTQQEDSAVYLCASSFSGGGTGELFFGEGSRLTVL.

The chain joins TRBV30 to TRBJ1-1; D is unclear. With 0 bases removed from V and 0 bases from J, the gap between germline ends came to 2 bases. The CDR3 covers 12 residues. Germline values: CDR1 GTSNPN, CDR2 SVGIG (reference sequence). The CDR3: CAWSVVNTEAFF. In DNA, the CDR3 is TGTGCCTGGAGTGTGGTGAACACTGAAGCTTTCTTT.

This sequence joins TRBV7-2 and TRBJ1-2; 8 nucleotides line up with TRBD1. The CDR3 is 15 residues long. V was clipped by 1 base and J by 3 bases; unmatched bases: 4. Germline V gene lookup returns CDR1 SGHTA and CDR2 FQGNSA. Written as DNA, the CDR3 is TGTGCCAGCAGCTTAGGGGACAGGATATACTATGGCTACACCTTC. Encoded protein: CASSLGDRIYYGYTF.

This chain connects TRBV15 to TRBJ1-4, with 7 bases that match TRBD1. The CDR3 has 14 residues. Germline values: CDR1 LNHNV, CDR2 YYDKDF (reference sequence). Unmatched junction bases numbered 1, after V lost 5 bases and J lost 1 base. In DNA form, the CDR3 reads TGTGCCACCAGCGCAGGGGGAACTAATGAAAAACTGTTTTTT. Its translation is CATSAGGTNEKLFF.

The chain employs TRBV9 and TRBJ2-1; D is perhaps TRBD1 (6 bases). The CDR3 sequence is 19 residues long. Trimming removed 3 bases from V and 0 bases from J, with 22 bases in between. The germline CDR1 and CDR2 sequences are SGDLS and YYNGEE. The CDR3 is CASSADIFWTESSYNEQFF. CDR3 nucleotide sequence: TGTGCCAGCAGCGCAGACATATTTTGGACAGAAAGCTCCTACAATGAGCAGTTCTTC.

This chain connects TRBV7-9 to TRBJ2-2; D is unresolved. This CDR3 spans 15 amino acids. Trimming shortened V by 1 base and J by 3 bases, and 9 bases separated the two germline ends. The germline CDR1 and CDR2 sequences are SEHNR and FQNEAQ (reference sequence). CDR3 nucleotide sequence: TGTGCCAGCAGCTTAGGGGCTACCTACACCGGGGAGCTGTTTTTT. It specifies CASSLGATYTGELFF.

The CDR3: CASSQNAASGGAFEQFF. CDR3 DNA: TGCGCCAGCAGCCAGAACGCTGCCAGCGGGGGGGCCTTTGAGCAGTTCTTC. The chain couples TRBV4-3 to TRBJ2-1; 10 positions match TRBD2. After removal of 3 bases from V and 9 bases from J, the junction contained 14 bases not matched to a gene. Germline V gives CDR1 LGHNA, CDR2 YSLEER. This CDR3 has 17 amino acids.

The rearrangement uses TRBV13 and TRBJ2-7, with 10 positions matching TRBD1. Unmatched junction bases numbered 4, after V lost 5 bases and J lost 3 bases. The CDR3 runs to 14 residues. Germline lookup yields CDR1 PRHDT and CDR2 FYEKMQ (reference sequence). CDR3 amino acids: CASSPRTGGYEQYF. The CDR3 DNA reads as TGTGCCAGCAGCCCCCGGACAGGGGGCTACGAGCAGTACTTC.

This chain joins TRBV7-6 and TRBJ1-5, with TRBD1 matching over 11 bases. The V and J ends lost 6 bases and 4 bases, in that order; junction bases with no gene match: 8. Per the germline V gene, CDR1 is SGHVS and CDR2 is FNYEAQ. The CDR3 is made up of 16 amino acids. In nucleotides, the CDR3 is TGTGCCAGCAGGTTACCGGGACAGGGGGGGAATCAGCCCCAGCATTTT. Amino acid sequence: CASRLPGQGGNQPQHF.

This clone was counted once. The J gene is TRBJ2-7, the V gene TRBV4-1; D gene ambiguous. Germline loops: CDR1 MGHRA, CDR2 YSYEKL. With 2 bases removed from V and 5 bases from J, the gap between germline ends came to 7 bases. The CDR3 is 12 amino acids. The CDR3: CASSQWQNEQYF. The CDR3 DNA sequence: TGCGCCAGCAGCCAATGGCAGAACGAGCAGTACTTC.

V is TRBV15 and J is TRBJ1-2; D is unclear. CDR3 length: 15 residues. In germline, CDR1 is LNHNV, CDR2 YYDKDF (reference sequence). V was shortened by 1 base and J by 1 base, with 10 bases between the two germline ends. CDR3 region: CATSRGPGYNYGYTF. The CDR3, as DNA: TGTGCCACCAGCAGAGGACCGGGATATAACTATGGCTACACCTTC.

This clone qualifies as medium-sized (0.01 to 0.1%). J is TRBJ2-7 and V is TRBV19; D is perhaps TRBD1 (6 bases). CDR1 and CDR2 from the germline V gene are LNHDA and SQIVND (reference sequence). The V end lost 5 bases, the J end lost 0 bases, and 14 bases lay between the germline ends. The CDR3 spans 15 residues. CDR3: CASSADSLSSYEQYF. For the CDR3, the DNA is TGTGCCAGTAGTGCGGACAGTCTCAGCTCCTACGAGCAGTACTTC.

The chain carries TRBV6-1 and TRBJ2-3; D call uncertain. Trimming stripped 0 bases from V and 2 bases from J, with 12 bases between. CDR3 length: 16 amino acids. Looked up from germline, CDR1 is MNHNS and CDR2 is SASEGT. The CDR3 nucleotides are TGTGCCAGCAGTGAAGCACGACATCTCTCCACAGATACGCAGTATTTT. This sequence encodes CASSEARHLSTDTQYF.

The table lists this clone with a count of one. The chain recombines TRBV19 with TRBJ1-5; TRBD1 is a possible D gene (5 bases). Trimming stripped 1 base from V and 6 bases from J, with 10 bases between. The CDR3 is 14 amino acids. Germline V gene data show CDR1 as LNHDA and CDR2 as SQIVND (reference sequence). CDR3 amino acids: CASSIARGGQPQHF. The CDR3 DNA follows: TGTGCCAGTAGTATAGCACGGGGCGGTCAGCCCCAGCATTTT.

The V call is TRBV7-6, the J call TRBJ1-1, with TRBD1 matching 9 bases. The CDR3 is 14 amino acids. The germline V gene has CDR1 SGHVS and CDR2 FNYEAQ. V trimming: 5 bases; J trimming: 6 bases; junction bases outside the gene matches: 7. CDR3 loop: CASSPRDREAEAFF. The CDR3, as DNA: TGTGCCAGCAGCCCTCGGGACAGGGAAGCTGAAGCTTTCTTT.

V gene TRBV6-5 combines with J gene TRBJ1-5; TRBD1 aligns across 8 bases. The germline V gene has CDR1 MNHEY and CDR2 SVGAGI. CDR3 length: 14 residues. Losses at the gene ends were 10 bases for V and 0 bases for J; bases not matched to a gene: 5. The CDR3 protein is CATGTGDSNQPQHF. The CDR3 nucleotides are TGTGCCACCGGGACAGGAGATAGCAATCAGCCCCAGCATTTT.

This sequence joins TRBV5-1 and TRBJ2-2; 8 bases are shared with TRBD1. V lost 4 bases to trimming and J lost 2 bases; unmatched junction nucleotides: 7. Germline CDR1 reads SGHRS; CDR2 reads YFSETQ. The CDR3 runs 16 residues. CDR3 coding DNA: TGCGCCAGCAGCCCCCCGACAGGGGCTAACACCGGGGAGCTGTTTTTT. Protein sequence: CASSPPTGANTGELFF.

The chain carries TRBV28 and TRBJ1-5; D might be TRBD1 (6 bases). Germline CDR1 reads MDHEN; CDR2 reads SYDVKM. The CDR3 has 15 residues. Trimming removed 3 bases from V and 0 bases from J, with 9 bases in between. The CDR3 DNA follows: TGTGCCAGCAGTTTGGACAGTTATAGCAATCAGCCCCAGCATTTT. As protein: CASSLDSYSNQPQHF.

The rearrangement links TRBV10-3 to TRBJ1-1, with D maybe TRBD1 (6 bases). Germline V CDR1 and CDR2: ENHRY, SYGVKD. The V end was cut by 3 bases, the J end by 0 bases, with 11 bases between. The CDR3 consists of 15 residues. CDR3 loop: CAISERTVLNTEAFF. CDR3 DNA: TGTGCCATCAGTGAACGGACAGTTCTGAACACTGAAGCTTTCTTT.

The rearrangement links TRBV11-2 to TRBJ2-5; 8 bases map to TRBD1. The CDR3 totals 15 residues. Germline CDR1 and CDR2: SGHAT and FQNNGV. V was clipped by 4 bases and J by 5 bases; unmatched bases: 9. For the CDR3, the DNA is TGTGCCAGCAGCTCTACCCTGACAGGGGTGGAGACCCAGTACTTC. Its protein product is CASSSTLTGVETQYF.